Listed below are T cell receptor beta chains from one sample, sequenced in a study of blood T cell repertoires in COVID-19. Data came from immunoSEQ multiplex PCR; TCRdb stores just in-frame clones and leaves some out. The repertoire holds some 220,000 clones, with 84% as singletons. Sequencing was performed on peripheral blood. The receptors originated from a man between 50 and 59 years old with acute or convalescent COVID-19. The CDR3 runs from the conserved cysteine through the conserved F or W. Each record gives: J gene, V gene, D gene, clone size, CDR3 protein. The D gene is left open where the match is weak. Not every row has a clone size; where given, it reads once, few, many or a size class.

TRBJ1-2,TRBV11-2,.,few,CASSLATANYGYTF
TRBJ1-1,TRBV19,TRBD1,.,CASSRKIPGQAMNTEAFF
TRBJ2-7,TRBV9,.,few,CASSVTGTNSYEQYF
TRBJ1-1,TRBV5-1,TRBD1,.,CASSHPGGNAEAFF
TRBJ1-2,TRBV7-2,TRBD1,few,CASSPGRGQDYGYTF
TRBJ1-2,TRBV6-5,TRBD1,.,CASSYDRERVYGYTF
TRBJ2-3,TRBV5-1,.,.,CASSSGGSISTDTQYF
TRBJ2-2,TRBV2,.,.,CASGTGGDTGELFF
TRBJ2-7,TRBV14,TRBD2,.,CASSQAPAGRYEQYF
TRBJ2-3,TRBV28,TRBD2,.,CASSLVLAGTNTQYF
TRBJ2-3,TRBV5-4,TRBD2,once,CASSSPGLAGTDTQYF
TRBJ2-4,TRBV7-8,TRBD1,.,CASSASGQLAKNIQYF
TRBJ2-5,TRBV6-1,TRBD1,.,CASSDRHRGGWTQETQYF
TRBJ1-5,TRBV19,.,few,CASSYTVFSNQPQHF
TRBJ2-1,TRBV5-4,.,.,CASSLGAATRDEQFF
TRBJ2-7,TRBV6-1,.,.,CASSGGVGKGLNYEQYF
TRBJ1-6,TRBV7-3,TRBD1,few,CASSRTGANSPLHF
TRBJ1-3,TRBV28,TRBD1,.,CASSPQQGDISSGNTIYF
TRBJ1-4,TRBV19,TRBD1,.,CASSKSRDSLNEKLFF
TRBJ2-1,TRBV2,TRBD1,.,CASSDRTGDEQFF
TRBJ2-1,TRBV19,TRBD1,.,CASSETGAGVGNEQFF
TRBJ1-2,TRBV7-8,TRBD1,.,CASSPRDRGLANYGYTF
TRBJ2-7,TRBV6-5,TRBD2,.,CASSYSGGSSHEQYF
TRBJ2-5,TRBV4-1,.,.,CATAKAFKETQYF
TRBJ1-1,TRBV5-4,.,.,CASSLGRDRLDEAFF
TRBJ1-2,TRBV5-6,.,.,CASTSNYGYTF
TRBJ2-7,TRBV7-6,TRBD2,.,CASSPGTSGRGEQYF
TRBJ2-1,TRBV5-6,.,once,CASSLAGTGRQSAEQFF
TRBJ2-4,TRBV5-1,.,.,CASSLEMARSGNIQYF
TRBJ2-1,TRBV29-1,TRBD2,.,CSVAPGLAGGEQFF
TRBJ2-1,TRBV2,TRBD1,.,CASSRDRGPVEQFF
TRBJ1-2,TRBV6-5,.,.,CASSFTSYGYTF
TRBJ2-7,TRBV7-9,TRBD2,.,CASSSSLLAGAGEQYF
TRBJ2-7,TRBV27,.,.,CASSLLGSLSYEQYF
TRBJ2-7,TRBV18,.,.,CASSPRTRGDSYEQYF
TRBJ2-2,TRBV12-5,.,.,CASATGANTGELFF
TRBJ1-4,TRBV5-1,TRBD1,.,CASSFNRGLNEKLFF
TRBJ1-1,TRBV2,.,.,CASSDLQYTEAFF
TRBJ1-2,TRBV6-5,.,.,CASSLWAKESYGYTF
TRBJ1-5,TRBV7-2,TRBD1,.,CASSQTGSNQPQHF
TRBJ1-2,TRBV10-2,.,.,CASSESGNQGYGYTF
TRBJ1-6,TRBV6-6,.,.,CASKHNNSPLHF
TRBJ2-3,TRBV5-1,.,.,CASSLEIPSTDTQYF
TRBJ1-1,TRBV11-3,.,once,CASSLDGGTEAFF
TRBJ2-2,TRBV6-5,TRBD1,.,CASRHTGGNTGELFF
TRBJ2-7,TRBV11-2,.,.,CASSRSSTNYEQYF
TRBJ2-3,TRBV6-4,TRBD2,.,CASRKIAGGSDTQYF
TRBJ2-1,TRBV7-6,.,.,CASSLDAEAKGNEQFF
TRBJ2-1,TRBV5-1,TRBD2,.,CASSRGLAGPNEQFF
TRBJ2-3,TRBV5-1,.,.,CASSSLGAGEIDTQYF
TRBJ2-7,TRBV11-1,.,.,CASSRQETSYEQYF
TRBJ2-7,TRBV2,TRBD1,few,CASWGQGDEQYF
TRBJ1-2,TRBV10-3,.,.,CATRDYQNYGYTF
TRBJ1-6,TRBV4-1,TRBD1,.,CASSQGQGRNSPLHF